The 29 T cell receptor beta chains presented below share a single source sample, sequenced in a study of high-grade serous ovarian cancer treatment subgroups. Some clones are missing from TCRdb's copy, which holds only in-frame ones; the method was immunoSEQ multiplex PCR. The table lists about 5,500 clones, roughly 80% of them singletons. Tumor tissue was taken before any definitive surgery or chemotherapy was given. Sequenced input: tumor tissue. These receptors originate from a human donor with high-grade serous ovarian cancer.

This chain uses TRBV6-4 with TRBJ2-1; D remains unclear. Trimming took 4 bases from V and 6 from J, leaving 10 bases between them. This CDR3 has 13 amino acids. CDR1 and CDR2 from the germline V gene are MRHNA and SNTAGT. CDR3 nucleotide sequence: TGTGCCAGCAGTGTAGTGGGTGGCAATGAGCAGTTCTTC. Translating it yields CASSVVGGNEQFF.

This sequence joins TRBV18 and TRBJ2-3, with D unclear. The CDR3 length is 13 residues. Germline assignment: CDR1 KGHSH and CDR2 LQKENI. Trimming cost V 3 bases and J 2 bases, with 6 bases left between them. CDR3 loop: CASSPGTTDTQYF. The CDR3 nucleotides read TGTGCCAGCTCACCGGGCACCACAGATACGCAGTATTTT.

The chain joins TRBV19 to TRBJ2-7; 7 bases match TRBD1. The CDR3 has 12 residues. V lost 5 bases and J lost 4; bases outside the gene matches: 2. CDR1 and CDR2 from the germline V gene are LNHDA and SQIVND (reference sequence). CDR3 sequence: CASSSDRYEQYF. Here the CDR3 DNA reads TGTGCCAGTAGTTCGGACAGGTACGAGCAGTACTTC.

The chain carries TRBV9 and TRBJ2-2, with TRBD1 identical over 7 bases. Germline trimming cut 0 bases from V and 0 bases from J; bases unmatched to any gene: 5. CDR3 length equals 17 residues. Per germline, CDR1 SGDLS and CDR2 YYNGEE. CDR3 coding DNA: TGTGCCAGCAGCGTAGTTGGGACAGTTACGAACACCGGGGAGCTGTTTTTT. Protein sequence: CASSVVGTVTNTGELFF.

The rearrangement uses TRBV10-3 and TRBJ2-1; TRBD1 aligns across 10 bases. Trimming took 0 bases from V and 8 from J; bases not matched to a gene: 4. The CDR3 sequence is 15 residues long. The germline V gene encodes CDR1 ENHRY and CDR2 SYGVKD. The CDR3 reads CAISESYDRGHEQFF. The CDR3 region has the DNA TGTGCCATCAGTGAGTCTTACGACAGGGGGCATGAGCAGTTCTTC.

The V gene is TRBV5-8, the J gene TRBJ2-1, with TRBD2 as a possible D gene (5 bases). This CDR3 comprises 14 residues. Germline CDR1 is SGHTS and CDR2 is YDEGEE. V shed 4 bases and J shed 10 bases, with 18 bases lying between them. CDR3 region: CASSPGARVREQFF. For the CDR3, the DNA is TGTGCCAGCAGCCCGGGCGCGCGGGTTCGGGAGCAGTTCTTC.

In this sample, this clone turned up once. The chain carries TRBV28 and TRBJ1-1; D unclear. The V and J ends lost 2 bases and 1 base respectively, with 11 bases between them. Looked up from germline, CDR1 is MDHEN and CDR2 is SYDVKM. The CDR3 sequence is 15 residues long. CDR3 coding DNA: TGTGCCAGCAGTTTAAGGGTCCCATCGAACACTGAAGCTTTCTTT. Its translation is CASSLRVPSNTEAFF.

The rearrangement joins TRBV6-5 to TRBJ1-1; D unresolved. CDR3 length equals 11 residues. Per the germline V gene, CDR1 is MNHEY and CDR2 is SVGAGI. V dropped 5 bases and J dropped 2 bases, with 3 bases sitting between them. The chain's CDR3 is CASSANTEAFF. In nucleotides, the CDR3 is TGTGCCAGCAGTGCAAACACTGAAGCTTTCTTT.

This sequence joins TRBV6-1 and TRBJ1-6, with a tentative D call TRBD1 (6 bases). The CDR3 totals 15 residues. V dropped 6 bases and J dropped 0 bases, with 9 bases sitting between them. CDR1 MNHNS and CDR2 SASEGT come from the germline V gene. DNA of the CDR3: TGTGCCAGCAGGAAGACAGGCTCCTATAATTCACCCCTCCACTTT. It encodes CASRKTGSYNSPLHF.

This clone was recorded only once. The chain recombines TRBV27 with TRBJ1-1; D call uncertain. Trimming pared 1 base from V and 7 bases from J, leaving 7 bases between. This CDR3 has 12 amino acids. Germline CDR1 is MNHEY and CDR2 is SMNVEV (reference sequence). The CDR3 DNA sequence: TGTGCCAGCAGTTTATACGGAGGTGAAGCTTTCTTT. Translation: CASSLYGGEAFF.

Here the CDR3 reads CASSHDRGESPLHF. The CDR3, as DNA: TGTGCCAGCAGCCACGACAGGGGAGAGTCACCCCTCCACTTT. The chain recombines TRBV27 with TRBJ1-6, with 8 bases aligning to TRBD1. Trimming at V came to 6 bases and at J to 10 bases, leaving 8 bases not matched to a gene. The CDR3 loop spans 14 amino acids. Germline CDR1 MNHEY, CDR2 SMNVEV (reference sequence).

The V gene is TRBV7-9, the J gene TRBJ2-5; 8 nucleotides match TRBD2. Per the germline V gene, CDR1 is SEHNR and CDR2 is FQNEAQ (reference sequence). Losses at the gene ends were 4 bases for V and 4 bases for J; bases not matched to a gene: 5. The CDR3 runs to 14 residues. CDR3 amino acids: CASSSLAGVETQYF. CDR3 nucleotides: TGTGCCAGCAGCTCGCTAGCGGGTGTAGAGACCCAGTACTTC.

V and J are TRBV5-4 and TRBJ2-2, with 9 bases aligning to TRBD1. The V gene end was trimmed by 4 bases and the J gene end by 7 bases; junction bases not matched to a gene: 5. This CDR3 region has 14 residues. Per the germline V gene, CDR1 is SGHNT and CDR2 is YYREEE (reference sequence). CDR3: CASSPDRGGGELFF. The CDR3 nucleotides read TGTGCCAGCAGCCCGGACAGGGGTGGCGGGGAGCTGTTTTTT.

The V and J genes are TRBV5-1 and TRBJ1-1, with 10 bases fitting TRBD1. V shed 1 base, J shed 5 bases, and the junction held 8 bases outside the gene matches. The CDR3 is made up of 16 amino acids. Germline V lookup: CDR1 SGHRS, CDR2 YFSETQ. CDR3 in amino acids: CASSLIFGQGDTEAFF. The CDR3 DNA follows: TGCGCCAGCAGCTTGATTTTTGGACAGGGGGATACTGAAGCTTTCTTT.

This CDR3 is CASSLQSLRSNYGYTF. The CDR3 DNA follows: TGTGCCAGCTCACTACAGAGCCTCCGGTCGAACTATGGCTACACCTTC. The chain is built from TRBV18 and TRBJ1-2; D not resolved. Germline CDR1 KGHSH, CDR2 LQKENI. CDR3 length equals 16 residues. V was cut by 4 bases and J by 2 bases, with 17 bases left in between. The entire variable domain, with the rest obtained from reference TRBV18 and TRBJ1-2, is as follows: NAGVMQNPRHLVRRRGQEARLRCSPMKGHSHVYWYRQLPEEGLKFMVYLQKENIIDESGMPKERFSAEFPKEGPSILRIQQVVRGDSAAYFCASSLQSLRSNYGYTFGSGTRLTVV.

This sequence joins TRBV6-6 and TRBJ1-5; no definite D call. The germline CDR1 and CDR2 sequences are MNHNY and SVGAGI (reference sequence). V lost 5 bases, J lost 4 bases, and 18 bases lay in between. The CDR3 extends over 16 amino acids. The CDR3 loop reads CASSPRIGRENQPQHF. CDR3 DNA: TGTGCCAGCAGTCCACGCATTGGACGGGAAAATCAGCCCCAGCATTTT.

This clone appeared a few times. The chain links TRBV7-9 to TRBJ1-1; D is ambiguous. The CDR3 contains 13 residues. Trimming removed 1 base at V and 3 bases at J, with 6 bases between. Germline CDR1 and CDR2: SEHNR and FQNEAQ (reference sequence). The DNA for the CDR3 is TGTGCCAGCAGCTTAGGTGGGGACACTGAAGCTTTCTTT. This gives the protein CASSLGGDTEAFF.

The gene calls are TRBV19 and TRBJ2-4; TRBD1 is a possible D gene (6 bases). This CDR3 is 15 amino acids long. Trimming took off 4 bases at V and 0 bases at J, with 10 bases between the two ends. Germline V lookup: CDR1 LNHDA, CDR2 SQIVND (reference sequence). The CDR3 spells CASSNRERAKNIQYF. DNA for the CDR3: TGTGCCAGTAGTAACAGGGAGAGAGCCAAAAACATTCAGTACTTC.

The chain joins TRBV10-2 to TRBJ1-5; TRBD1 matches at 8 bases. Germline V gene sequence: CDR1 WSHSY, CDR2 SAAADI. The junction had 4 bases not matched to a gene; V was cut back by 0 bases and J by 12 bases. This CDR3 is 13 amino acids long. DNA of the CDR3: TGCGCCAGCAGTGAGTCAACGGACAGGGTCCAGCATTTT. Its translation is CASSESTDRVQHF.

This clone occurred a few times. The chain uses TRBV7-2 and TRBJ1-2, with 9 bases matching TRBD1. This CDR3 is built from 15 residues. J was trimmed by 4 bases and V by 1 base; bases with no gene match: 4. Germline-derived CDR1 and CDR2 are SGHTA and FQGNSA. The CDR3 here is CASSLEGTGTYGYTF. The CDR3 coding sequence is TGTGCCAGCAGCTTAGAAGGGACAGGGACCTATGGCTACACCTTC.

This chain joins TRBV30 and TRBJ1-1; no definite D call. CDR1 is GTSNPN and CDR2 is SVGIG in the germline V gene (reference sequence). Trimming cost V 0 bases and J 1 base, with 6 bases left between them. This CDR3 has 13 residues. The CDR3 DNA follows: TGTGCCTGGAGTGTAGCGGAGAACACTGAAGCTTTCTTT. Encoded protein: CAWSVAENTEAFF.

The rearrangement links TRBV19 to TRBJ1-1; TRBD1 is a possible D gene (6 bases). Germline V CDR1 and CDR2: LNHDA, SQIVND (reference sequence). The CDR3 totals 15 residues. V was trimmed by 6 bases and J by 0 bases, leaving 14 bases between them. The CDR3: CASRKLDSLNTEAFF. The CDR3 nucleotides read TGTGCCAGTAGAAAACTGGACAGCCTGAACACTGAAGCTTTCTTT.

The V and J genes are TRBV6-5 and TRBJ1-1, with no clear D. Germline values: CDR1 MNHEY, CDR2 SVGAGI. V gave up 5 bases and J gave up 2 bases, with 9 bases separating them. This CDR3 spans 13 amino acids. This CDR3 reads CASSPQRNTEAFF. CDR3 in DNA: TGTGCCAGCAGTCCCCAGAGAAACACTGAAGCTTTCTTT.

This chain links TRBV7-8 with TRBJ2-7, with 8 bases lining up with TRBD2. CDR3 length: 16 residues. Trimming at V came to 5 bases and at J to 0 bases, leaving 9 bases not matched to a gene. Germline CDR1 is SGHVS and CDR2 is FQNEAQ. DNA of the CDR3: TGTGCCAGCAGCACCACTCGGGAGGGGAGCTCCTACGAGCAGTACTTC. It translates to CASSTTREGSSYEQYF.

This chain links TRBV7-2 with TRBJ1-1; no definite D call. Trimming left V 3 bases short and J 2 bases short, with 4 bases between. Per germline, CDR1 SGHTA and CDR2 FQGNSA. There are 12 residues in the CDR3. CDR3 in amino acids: CASSFLNTEAFF. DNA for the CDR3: TGTGCCAGCAGCTTTCTTAACACTGAAGCTTTCTTT. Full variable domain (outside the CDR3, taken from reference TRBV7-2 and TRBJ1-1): GAGVSQSPSNKVTEKGKDVELRCDPISGHTALYWYRQSLGQGLEFLIYFQGNSAPDKSGLPSDRFSAERTGGSVSTLTIQRTQQEDSAVYLCASSFLNTEAFFGQGTRLTVV.

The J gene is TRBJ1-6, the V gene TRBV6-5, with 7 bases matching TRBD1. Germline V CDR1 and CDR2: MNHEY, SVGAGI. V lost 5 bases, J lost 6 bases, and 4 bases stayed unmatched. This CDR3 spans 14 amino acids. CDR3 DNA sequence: TGTGCCAGCAGTCAGACAGGGTTTAATTCACCCCTCCACTTT. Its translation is CASSQTGFNSPLHF.

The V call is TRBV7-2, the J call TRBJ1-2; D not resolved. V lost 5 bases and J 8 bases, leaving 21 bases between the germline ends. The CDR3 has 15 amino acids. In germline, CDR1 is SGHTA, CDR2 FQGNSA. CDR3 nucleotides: TGTGCCAGCAGCCCCCGGACGGGGAACTACGGAGGCTACACCTTC. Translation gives CASSPRTGNYGGYTF. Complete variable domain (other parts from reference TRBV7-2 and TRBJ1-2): GAGVSQSPSNKVTEKGKDVELRCDPISGHTALYWYRQSLGQGLEFLIYFQGNSAPDKSGLPSDRFSAERTGGSVSTLTIQRTQQEDSAVYLCASSPRTGNYGGYTFGSGTRLTVV.

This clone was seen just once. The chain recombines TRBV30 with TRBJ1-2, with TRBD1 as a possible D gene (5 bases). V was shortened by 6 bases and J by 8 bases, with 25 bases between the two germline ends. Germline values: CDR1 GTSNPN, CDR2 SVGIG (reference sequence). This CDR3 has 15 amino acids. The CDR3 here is CACIPSTWMGGGYTF. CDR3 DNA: TGTGCCTGTATACCCTCCACTTGGATGGGGGGGGGCTACACCTTC.

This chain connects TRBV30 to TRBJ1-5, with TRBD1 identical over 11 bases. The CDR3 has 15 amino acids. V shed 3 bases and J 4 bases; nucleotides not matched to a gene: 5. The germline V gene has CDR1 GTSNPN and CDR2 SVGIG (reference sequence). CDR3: CAWRKGTGGNQPQHF. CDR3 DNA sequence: TGTGCCTGGAGGAAAGGGACAGGGGGTAATCAGCCCCAGCATTTT.